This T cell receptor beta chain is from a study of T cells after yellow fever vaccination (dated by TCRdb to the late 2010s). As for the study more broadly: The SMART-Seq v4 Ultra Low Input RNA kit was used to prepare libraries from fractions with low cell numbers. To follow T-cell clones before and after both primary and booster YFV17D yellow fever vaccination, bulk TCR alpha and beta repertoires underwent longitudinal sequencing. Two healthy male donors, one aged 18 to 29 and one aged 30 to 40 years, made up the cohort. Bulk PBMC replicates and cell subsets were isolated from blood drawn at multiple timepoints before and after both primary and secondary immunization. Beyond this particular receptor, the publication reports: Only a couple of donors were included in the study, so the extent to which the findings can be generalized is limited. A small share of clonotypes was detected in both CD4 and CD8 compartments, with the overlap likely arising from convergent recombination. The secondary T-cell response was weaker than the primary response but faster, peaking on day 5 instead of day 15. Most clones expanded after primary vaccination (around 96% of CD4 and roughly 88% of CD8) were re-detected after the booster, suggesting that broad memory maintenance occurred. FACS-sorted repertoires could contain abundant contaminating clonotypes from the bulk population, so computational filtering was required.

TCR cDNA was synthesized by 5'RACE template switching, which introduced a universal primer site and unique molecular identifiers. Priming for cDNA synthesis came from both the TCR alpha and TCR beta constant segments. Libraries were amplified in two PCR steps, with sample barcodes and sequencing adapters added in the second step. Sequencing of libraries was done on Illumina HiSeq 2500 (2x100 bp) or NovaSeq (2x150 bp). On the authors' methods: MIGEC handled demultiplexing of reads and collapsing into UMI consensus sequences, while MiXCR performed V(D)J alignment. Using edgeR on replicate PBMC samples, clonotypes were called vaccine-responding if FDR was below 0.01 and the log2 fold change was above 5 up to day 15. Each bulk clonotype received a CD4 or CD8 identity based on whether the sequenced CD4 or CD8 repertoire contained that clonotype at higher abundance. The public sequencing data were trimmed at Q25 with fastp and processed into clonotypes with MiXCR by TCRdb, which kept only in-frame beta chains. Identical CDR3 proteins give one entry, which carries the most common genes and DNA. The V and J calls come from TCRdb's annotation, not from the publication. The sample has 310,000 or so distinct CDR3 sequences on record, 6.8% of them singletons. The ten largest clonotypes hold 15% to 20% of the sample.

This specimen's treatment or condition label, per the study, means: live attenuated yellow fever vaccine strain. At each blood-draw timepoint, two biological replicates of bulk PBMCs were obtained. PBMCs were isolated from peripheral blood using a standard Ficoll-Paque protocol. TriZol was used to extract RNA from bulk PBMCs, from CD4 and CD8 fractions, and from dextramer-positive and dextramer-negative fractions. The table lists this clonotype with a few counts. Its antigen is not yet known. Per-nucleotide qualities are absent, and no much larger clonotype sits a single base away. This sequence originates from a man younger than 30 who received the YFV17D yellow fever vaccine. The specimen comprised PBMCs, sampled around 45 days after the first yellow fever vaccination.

The DNA is TGTGCCATCGGCCAGGGGTTTGCGTCCCATGAAGCTTTCTTT. It encodes CAIGQGFASHEAFF. Recombination connected TRBV10-3 to TRBJ1-1; TRBD1 is perhaps the D gene, given 6 matching bases. The CDR3 runs 14 residues from the cysteine to the phenylalanine. The retained sequence is limited to the CDR3, 42 bases, with the frame set at the first base. CDR1 and CDR2 were assigned from the germline V gene as ENHRY and SYGVKD. V loses 8 bases, J loses 7 bases, and the germline ends lie 20 bases apart.